Here is one T cell receptor beta chain with its context. As yet, its antigen is unknown. Method: immunoSEQ multiplex PCR; TCRdb's copy keeps in-frame clones and lacks some. The sample holds tens of thousands of clones, about 90% seen once. This record comes from a study of graft-versus-host responses after intestinal transplantation. Overall study: Recipients received multivisceral, liver-intestinal, or isolated intestinal transplants. All of the recipients had induction that used anti-thymocyte globulin, then tacrolimus and steroids for approximately 3 years. Study conclusions and caveats: GvH clone levels peaked in circulation, and this peak was associated with early post-transplant HvG declines. GvH clones appeared in recipient marrow, some first in ileum or blood.

Looked up from germline, CDR1 is MDHEN and CDR2 is SYDVKM. Trimming shortened V by 2 bases and J by 3 bases, and 17 bases separated the two germline ends. The length of the CDR3 is 17 residues. The sequencing here drew on PBMCs, taken about 4 months after intestinal transplantation. The source of this sequence is a human patient who received an intestinal transplant, so some T cells may come from the graft donor. The chain carries TRBV28 and TRBJ2-1; D might be TRBD2 (5 bases). The CDR3 bases are TGTGCCAGCAGTTTAGTGGGAGCGTATATGATCTACAATGAGCAGTTCTTC. This translates into CASSLVGAYMIYNEQFF.